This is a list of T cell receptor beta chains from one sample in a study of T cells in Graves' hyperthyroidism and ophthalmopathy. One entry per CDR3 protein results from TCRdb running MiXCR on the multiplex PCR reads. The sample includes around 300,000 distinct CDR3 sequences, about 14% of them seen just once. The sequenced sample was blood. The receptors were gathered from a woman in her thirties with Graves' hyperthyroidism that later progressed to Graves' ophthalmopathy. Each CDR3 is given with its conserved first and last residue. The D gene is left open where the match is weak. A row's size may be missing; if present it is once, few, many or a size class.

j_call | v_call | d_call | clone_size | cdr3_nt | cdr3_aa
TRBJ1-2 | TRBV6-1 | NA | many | TGTGCCAGCAGTGACAGGGGATGGGGGCTCGGGTTTGGCTACACCTTC | CASSDRGWGLGFGYTF
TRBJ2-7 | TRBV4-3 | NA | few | TGCGCCAGCAGCCCGGGACTGACTTCCGAGCAGTACTTC | CASSPGLTSEQYF
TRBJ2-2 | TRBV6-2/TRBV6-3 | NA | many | TGTGCCAGCAGTTACTCGACAACACAGGACACCGGGGAGCTGTTTTTT | CASSYSTTQDTGELFF
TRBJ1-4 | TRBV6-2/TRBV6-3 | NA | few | TGTGCCAGCAGTTACCTGGTGGGAGTCCCTAATGAAAAACTGTTTTTT | CASSYLVGVPNEKLFF
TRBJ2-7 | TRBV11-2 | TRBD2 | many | TGTGCCAGCAGCTTAGGGGGGGGACTGGACGAGCAGTACTTC | CASSLGGGLDEQYF
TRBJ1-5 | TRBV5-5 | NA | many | TGTGCCAGCAGCCTTACAGGGTACCAGCCCCAGCATTTT | CASSLTGYQPQHF
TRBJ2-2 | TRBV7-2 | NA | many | TGTGCCAGCAGCTTAGGACTGACCACCGGGGAGCTGTTTTTT | CASSLGLTTGELFF
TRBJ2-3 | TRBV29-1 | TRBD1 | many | TGCAGCGTTGAACCTGGGACAGGGGGCGAAGGAGATACGCAGTATTTT | CSVEPGTGGEGDTQYF
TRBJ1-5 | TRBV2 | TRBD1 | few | TGTGCCAGCAGCACCGGGGGACAGGGGGTTCAGCCCCAGCATTTT | CASSTGGQGVQPQHF
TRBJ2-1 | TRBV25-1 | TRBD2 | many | TGTGCCAGCAGTGAATTACGGACTAGCGGTAACAATGAGCAGTTCTTC | CASSELRTSGNNEQFF
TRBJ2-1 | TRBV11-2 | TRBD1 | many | TGTGCCAGCAGCTACGGGACAGGGTGGTATGGTGAGCAGTTCTTC | CASSYGTGWYGEQFF
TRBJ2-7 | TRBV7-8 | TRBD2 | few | TGTGCCAGCAGCGCATACGGGACTAGCGGGAGTAGTTCCTACGAGCAGTACTTC | CASSAYGTSGSSSYEQYF
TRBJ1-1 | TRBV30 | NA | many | TGTGCCTGGAGTGTTGGAGGGAGTGCTTTCTTT | CAWSVGGSAFF
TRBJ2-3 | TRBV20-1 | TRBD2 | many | TGCAGTGCTTCTAGGACAAGCGGGAGGCTGGGAGATACGCAGTATTTT | CSASRTSGRLGDTQYF
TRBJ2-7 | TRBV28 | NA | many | TGTGCCAGCAGTCCCCGAATACAGACCTACGAGCAGTACTTC | CASSPRIQTYEQYF
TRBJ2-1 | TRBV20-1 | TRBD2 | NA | TGCAGTGCTAGGGGTGGACTAGCGGGATCCTCCTACAATGAGCAGTTCTTC | CSARGGLAGSSYNEQFF